This TCR beta chain was sequenced during a study of CD8+ T cells in alopecia areata. This clone was seen a handful of times. The authors extracted RNA and reverse transcribed it into cDNA as the sequencing template. Data came from immunoSEQ multiplex PCR; TCRdb stores just in-frame clones and leaves some out. There are more than 150,000 clones in the sample; about 53% occur only once, and approximately 19% lies in the top ten. Germline-derived CDR1 and CDR2 are MDHEN and SYDVKM. Trimming shortened V by 5 bases and J by 0 bases, and 8 bases separated the two germline ends. This CDR3 region has 14 residues.

The material was CD8+ T cells sorted from blood, obtained at week 0. The V gene is TRBV28, the J gene TRBJ2-1; D is unresolved. The clonotype originates from a human donor with alopecia areata. CDR3 sequence (DNA): TGTGCCAGCAGTCCCCCCGGCTCCTACAATGAGCAGTTCTTC. It encodes CASSPPGSYNEQFF.